One sample yielded the 32 T cell receptor beta chains listed below, sequenced in a study of cytomegalovirus exposure and HLA in healthy donors (dated by TCRdb to 2015 to 2018). Preparation of the library involved the immunoSEQ multiplex PCR assay. A mixture of 60 forward primers for TCR Vbeta segments and 13 reverse primers for TCR Jbeta segments was used in the multiplex PCR. TCRdb took over this immuneACCESS table, retaining in-frame rearrangements with V and J assigned. Such tables are incomplete; in checked studies, under half of the missing clones stem from an unresolved V gene, and the remainder is unexplained. The sample table holds about 190,000 clones, of which around four fifths were seen once. Jointly, the top ten make up about 2.6% of the sample. The sample taken for sequencing was PBMCs. The receptors derive from a woman aged 50 to 65 in good health and CMV-seropositive.

The chain employs TRBV10-3 and TRBJ2-1; TRBD2 matches 12 bases. The CDR3 sequence is 15 residues long. The V gene's germline CDR1 is ENHRY and CDR2 SYGVKD. Trimming removed 4 bases from V and 6 bases from J; junction bases left unmatched: 4. CDR3 coding DNA: TGTGCCATCAGTGGACTAGCGGGGGAGGTCAATGAGCAGTTCTTC. It is translated as CAISGLAGEVNEQFF.

About this clone itself: The junction does not match germline at one end; this may be a read error. J is TRBJ1-1 and V is TRBV6-1, with D uncertain. CDR3 length: 15 amino acids. Germline V gene lookup returns CDR1 MNHNS and CDR2 SASEGT. This CDR3 is CDSSEGSGWNTEAFF. DNA of the CDR3: TGTGACAGCAGTGAAGGGTCCGGGTGGAACACTGAAGCTTTCTTT.

This chain joins TRBV2 and TRBJ1-5; D unclear. Per the germline V gene, CDR1 is SNHLY and CDR2 is FYNNEI. With 6 bases removed from V and 2 bases from J, the gap between germline ends came to 14 bases. This CDR3 spans 15 amino acids. CDR3 residues: CASSPPGFGNQPQHF. The CDR3 DNA follows: TGTGCCAGCAGCCCCCCCGGGTTTGGCAATCAGCCCCAGCATTTT.

V usage is TRBV28 and J usage is TRBJ2-3, with 13 bases aligning to TRBD2. Germline assignment: CDR1 MDHEN and CDR2 SYDVKM. Trimming removed 3 bases from V and 4 bases from J; junction bases left unmatched: 4. The CDR3 is 16 residues long. CDR3 in amino acids: CASSLIGTSGADTQYF. As DNA, the CDR3 is TGTGCCAGCAGTTTGATAGGGACTAGCGGGGCAGATACGCAGTATTTT.

The chain joins TRBV7-3 to TRBJ2-6, with a possible D match to TRBD1 (5 bases). The V gene's germline CDR1 is SGHTA and CDR2 FQGTGA. This CDR3 is built from 14 residues. Trimming removed 5 bases at V and 2 bases at J, with 7 bases between. CDR3 region: CASSLRAGANVLTF. CDR3 DNA: TGTGCCAGCAGCCTCAGGGCTGGGGCCAACGTCCTGACTTTC.

The gene calls are TRBV5-6 and TRBJ2-7, with D maybe TRBD1 (6 bases). This CDR3 is built from 11 residues. Trimming left V 3 bases short and J 11 bases short, with 12 bases between. In germline, CDR1 is SGHDT, CDR2 YYEEEE. The CDR3 DNA reads as TGTGCCAGCAGCTCGCAGGGGATGGAGTACTTC. Translation: CASSSQGMEYF.

The chain uses TRBV6-5 and TRBJ1-5; D may be TRBD1 (5 bases). Trimming cost V 2 bases and J 3 bases, with 14 bases left between them. Germline assignment: CDR1 MNHEY and CDR2 SVGAGI. This CDR3 has 16 residues. The CDR3 region is CASSYEVPGLNQPQHF. CDR3 nucleotides: TGTGCCAGCAGTTACGAGGTACCAGGGCTCAATCAGCCCCAGCATTTT.

V and J are TRBV7-2 and TRBJ2-5; 13 nucleotides agree with TRBD2. CDR3 length equals 16 residues. Trimming at V came to 4 bases and at J to 5 bases, leaving 7 bases not matched to a gene. Germline lookup yields CDR1 SGHTA and CDR2 FQGNSA. The CDR3 DNA follows: TGTGCCAGCAGCTACGCCGGGACTAGCGGGGCGGAGACCCAGTACTTC. Translated, it gives CASSYAGTSGAETQYF.

This rearrangement joins TRBV11-2 to TRBJ2-7; TRBD1 aligns across 7 bases. This CDR3 has 15 residues. V lost 0 bases to trimming and J lost 3 bases; unmatched junction nucleotides: 5. Germline loops: CDR1 SGHAT, CDR2 FQNNGV. The CDR3 DNA follows: TGTGCCAGCAGCTTAGAGACAGGGTGGATCTACGAGCAGTACTTC. This gives the protein CASSLETGWIYEQYF.

The chain has TRBV12-5 and TRBJ1-4; TRBD1 might be the D (6 bases). The CDR3 runs to 16 residues. CDR1 is LGHNT, CDR2 FRNRAP, per germline. Trimming shortened V by 0 bases and J by 7 bases, and 15 bases separated the two germline ends. The CDR3 region has the DNA TGTGCTAGTGGTTTGGTATGGCAGGGGAGGGGTGAAAAACTGTTTTTT. Amino acids: CASGLVWQGRGEKLFF.

The chain employs TRBV20-1 and TRBJ2-7; no reliable D call. CDR3 size: 11 residues. Trimming pared 5 bases from V and 6 bases from J, leaving 11 bases between. Germline V gives CDR1 DFQATT, CDR2 SNEGSKA (reference sequence). CDR3 nucleotides: TGCAGTGCTCCGCTAGGTCTCGAGCAGTACTTC. It translates to CSAPLGLEQYF.

The chain carries TRBV7-2 and TRBJ2-5, with 12 bases identical to TRBD2. J lost 5 bases, V lost 5 bases, and 6 bases had no gene match. CDR1 SGHTA and CDR2 FQGNSA come from the germline V gene. The CDR3 loop spans 15 amino acids. CDR3: CASSPTSGGKETQYF. The DNA of the CDR3 is TGTGCCAGCAGCCCTACTAGCGGGGGGAAGGAGACCCAGTACTTC.

V usage is TRBV6-1 and J usage is TRBJ2-1; D might be TRBD2 (6 bases). Trimming cost V 2 bases and J 16 bases, with 15 bases left between them. The CDR3 is 12 residues long. Germline CDR1 and CDR2: MNHNS and SASEGT. The CDR3 sequence is CASSERREPVFF. The DNA for the CDR3 is TGTGCCAGCAGTGAAAGGAGGGAGCCGGTTTTCTTC.

The rearrangement links TRBV5-6 to TRBJ2-7; D is possibly TRBD1 (6 bases). Per the germline V gene, CDR1 is SGHDT and CDR2 is YYEEEE. V gave up 0 bases and J gave up 5 bases, with 12 bases separating them. The CDR3 sequence is 14 residues long. This CDR3 is CASSLDRVDDEQYF. In DNA form, the CDR3 reads TGTGCCAGCAGCTTGGACAGGGTGGACGACGAGCAGTACTTC.

This rearrangement joins TRBV9 to TRBJ1-1, with D hard to call. V was shortened by 0 bases and J by 0 bases, with 6 bases between the two germline ends. CDR3 length: 14 residues. Per germline, CDR1 SGDLS and CDR2 YYNGEE. The chain's CDR3 is CASSVATVNTEAFF. CDR3 nucleotides: TGTGCCAGCAGCGTAGCCACAGTGAACACTGAAGCTTTCTTT.

This clone was found once. The J gene is TRBJ1-6, the V gene TRBV7-2; TRBD1 matches 9 bases. CDR3 length: 15 residues. The V and J ends lost 1 base and 9 bases, in that order; junction bases with no gene match: 4. The germline CDR1 and CDR2 sequences are SGHTA and FQGNSA. The CDR3 loop is CASSLGDRDSSPLHF. The CDR3 nucleotides read TGTGCCAGCAGCTTAGGGGACAGGGATAGTTCACCCCTCCACTTT.

This rearrangement joins TRBV6-5 to TRBJ2-7, with 7 bases aligning to TRBD1. CDR1 is MNHEY, CDR2 SVGAGI, per germline. Losses at the gene ends were 6 bases for V and 1 base for J; bases not matched to a gene: 6. This CDR3 contains 14 residues. This chain's CDR3 is CASRRGQVSYEQYF. CDR3 sequence (DNA): TGTGCCAGCAGACGCGGACAGGTTTCCTACGAGCAGTACTTC.

The chain carries TRBV9 and TRBJ2-3, with 8 bases matching TRBD1. The CDR3 covers 15 residues. V shed 2 bases and J 7 bases; nucleotides not matched to a gene: 9. In germline, CDR1 is SGDLS, CDR2 YYNGEE. The chain's CDR3 is CASSVGTGPPNTQYF. The CDR3 DNA sequence: TGTGCCAGCAGCGTCGGGACAGGCCCCCCGAATACGCAGTATTTT.

This sequence joins TRBV11-2 and TRBJ2-3, with D possibly TRBD1 on 6 matching bases. Trimming shortened V by 5 bases and J by 4 bases, and 7 bases separated the two germline ends. CDR1 and CDR2 from the germline V gene are SGHAT and FQNNGV. The CDR3 consists of 12 residues. DNA of the CDR3: TGTGCCAGCAGCCCAGGGGCAGATACGCAGTATTTT. Translating it yields CASSPGADTQYF.

The chain carries TRBV7-9 and TRBJ1-1; no clear D gene. The ends were cut back, 1 base at V and 9 bases at J, with 15 bases in the middle. The CDR3 spans 14 residues. Germline V lookup: CDR1 SEHNR, CDR2 FQNEAQ (reference sequence). DNA for the CDR3: TGTGCCAGCAGCTTAGAAGGAGACCATAGGAAAGCTTTCTTT. Amino acid sequence: CASSLEGDHRKAFF.

This chain links TRBV28 with TRBJ2-3; D possibly corresponds to TRBD2 (6 bases). The CDR3 covers 17 residues. Deletions cut 5 bases from V and 6 bases from J, with 24 bases between. The germline V gene has CDR1 MDHEN and CDR2 SYDVKM. The CDR3 region is CASSPLLSGPAADTQYF. In DNA form, the CDR3 reads TGTGCCAGCAGTCCCCTCTTAAGCGGGCCCGCGGCGGATACGCAGTATTTT.

A word on this clone: Mismatch with germline at one junction end may stem from a read error. The V call is TRBV7-3, the J call TRBJ2-3; 12 nucleotides line up with TRBD2. The CDR3 contains 13 residues. Germline assignment: CDR1 SGHTA and CDR2 FQGTGA. CDR3 amino acids: CASSPASGGAKDF. For the CDR3, the DNA is TGTGCCAGCAGCCCGGCTAGCGGGGGGGCAAAGGATTTT.

The count of this clone is one. The chain links TRBV14 to TRBJ2-5; the match to TRBD2 covers 11 bases. CDR3 length equals 16 residues. Germline CDR1 reads SGHDN; CDR2 reads FVKESK. J gave up 8 bases and V 4 bases, and 12 bases lay outside the gene matches. The CDR3 DNA reads TGTGCCAGCAGCCGCACCGGGACTAGCGGAAGAGATACCCAGTACTTC. This codes for CASSRTGTSGRDTQYF.

In nucleotides, the CDR3 is TGTGCCAGCAGCCCACAAGGGGGGGGACAGGGACTCTACGAGCAGTACTTC. This translates into CASSPQGGGQGLYEQYF. The rearrangement uses TRBV7-2 and TRBJ2-7, with 9 bases fitting TRBD1. Trimming cost V 5 bases and J 3 bases; bases outside gene matches: 14. The CDR3 spans 17 residues. CDR1 and CDR2 (germline): SGHTA, FQGNSA.

This clone was observed once. The chain uses TRBV18 and TRBJ1-4; no clear D gene. The CDR3 is 14 amino acids. Per the germline V gene, CDR1 is KGHSH and CDR2 is LQKENI. Trimming removed 2 bases at V and 8 bases at J, with 12 bases between. Here the CDR3 DNA reads TGTGCCAGCTCACCAACCACCGCGGGGGAAAAACTGTTTTTT. This sequence encodes CASSPTTAGEKLFF.

This chain uses TRBV2 with TRBJ1-4, with TRBD1 as a possible D gene (5 bases). The CDR3 is made up of 16 amino acids. Per germline, CDR1 SNHLY and CDR2 FYNNEI. V was pared by 4 bases and J by 0 bases, with 12 bases between. The CDR3 nucleotides are TGTGCCAGCAGTGTCGACAGCCCTGCAACTAATGAAAAACTGTTTTTT. The encoded protein is CASSVDSPATNEKLFF.

The chain employs TRBV6-6 and TRBJ2-7; 9 positions match TRBD1. The germline gives CDR1 MNHNY, CDR2 SVGAGI (reference sequence). The V segment lost 6 bases and the J segment 3 bases; nucleotides outside the gene matches: 6. The CDR3 covers 14 residues. The CDR3 bases are TGTGCCAGCAGGTCGGGACAGGGCATCTACGAGCAGTACTTC. This sequence encodes CASRSGQGIYEQYF.

Details on this clone: A read error may account for a junction end that differs from germline. The rearrangement uses TRBV5-1 and TRBJ2-4; D unclear. Looked up from germline, CDR1 is SGHRS and CDR2 is YFSETQ. The CDR3 spans 14 residues. The CDR3 nucleotides read TGCGCCAGCAGCTTGATGAGCTCTAAAGACATTCAGTACTTT. Amino acids: CASSLMSSKDIQYF.

Note on this clone: The sample holds other DNA sequences that translate to the same CDR3. The chain links TRBV7-2 to TRBJ2-3, with 7 bases that match TRBD2. CDR1 and CDR2 from the germline V gene are SGHTA and FQGNSA. With V trimmed by 1 base and J by 0 bases, 4 bases remained unmatched. The CDR3 runs 16 residues. This CDR3 reads CASSLVGGGSTDTQYF. The CDR3 DNA follows: TGTGCCAGCAGCTTAGTCGGCGGGGGAAGCACAGATACGCAGTATTTT.

This chain joins TRBV11-2 and TRBJ1-1; 8 bases line up with TRBD1. V lost 2 bases to trimming and J lost 2 bases; unmatched junction nucleotides: 1. The CDR3 consists of 14 residues. Germline assignment: CDR1 SGHAT and CDR2 FQNNGV. The CDR3 loop is CASSLQGANTEAFF. In DNA form, the CDR3 reads TGTGCCAGCAGCTTACAGGGGGCAAACACTGAAGCTTTCTTT.

The chain employs TRBV2 and TRBJ2-3; perhaps TRBD2 as D (7 bases). CDR3 length: 14 residues. Germline V gives CDR1 SNHLY, CDR2 FYNNEI. Trimming took 3 bases from V and 4 from J, leaving 11 bases between them. The CDR3 region has the DNA TGTGCCAGCAGTGAGGGGGGGCCTCCAGATACGCAGTATTTT. This encodes CASSEGGPPDTQYF.

The J gene is TRBJ2-3, the V gene TRBV7-6, with D possibly matching TRBD2 (7 bases). Germline V gene sequence: CDR1 SGHVS, CDR2 FNYEAQ. The V end lost 4 bases, the J end lost 5 bases, and 25 bases lay between the germline ends. The CDR3 loop spans 18 amino acids. The CDR3 reads CASSSPTFRGGWVDTQYF. The CDR3 DNA reads as TGTGCCAGCAGCTCACCCACTTTTAGGGGGGGGTGGGTAGATACGCAGTATTTT. Full variable domain (remainder filled in from reference TRBV7-6 and TRBJ2-3): GAGVSQSPRYKVTKRGQDVALRCDPISGHVSLYWYRQALGQGPEFLTYFNYEAQQDKSGLPNDRFSAERPEGSISTLTIQRTEQRDSAMYRCASSSPTFRGGWVDTQYFGPGTRLTVL.